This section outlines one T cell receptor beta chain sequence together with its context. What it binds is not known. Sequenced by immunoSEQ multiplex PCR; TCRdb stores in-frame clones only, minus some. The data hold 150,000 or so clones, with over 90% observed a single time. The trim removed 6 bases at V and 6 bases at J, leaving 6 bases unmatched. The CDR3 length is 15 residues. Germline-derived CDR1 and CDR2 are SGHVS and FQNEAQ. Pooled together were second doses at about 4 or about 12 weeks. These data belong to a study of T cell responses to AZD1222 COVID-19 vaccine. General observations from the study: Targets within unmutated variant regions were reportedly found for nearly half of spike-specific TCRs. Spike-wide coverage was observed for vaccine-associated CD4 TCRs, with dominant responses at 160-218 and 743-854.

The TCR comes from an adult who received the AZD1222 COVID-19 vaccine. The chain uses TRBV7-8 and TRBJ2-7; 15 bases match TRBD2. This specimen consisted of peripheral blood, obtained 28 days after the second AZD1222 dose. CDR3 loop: CASSRGTSGRTEQYF. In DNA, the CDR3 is TGTGCCAGCAGTCGCGGGACTAGCGGGAGGACCGAGCAGTACTTC.